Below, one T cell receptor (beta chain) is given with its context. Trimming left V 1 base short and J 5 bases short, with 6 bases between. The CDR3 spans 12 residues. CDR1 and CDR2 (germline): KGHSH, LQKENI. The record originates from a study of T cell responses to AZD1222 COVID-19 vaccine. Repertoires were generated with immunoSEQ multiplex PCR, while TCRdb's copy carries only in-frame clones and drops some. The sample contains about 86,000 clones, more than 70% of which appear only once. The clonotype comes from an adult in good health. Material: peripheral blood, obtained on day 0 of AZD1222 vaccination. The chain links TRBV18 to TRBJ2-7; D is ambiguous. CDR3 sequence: CASSPQADEQYF. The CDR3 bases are TGTGCCAGCTCACCACAGGCTGACGAGCAGTACTTC.